Described below is a single T cell receptor (beta chain) sequence and its context. The data were taken from a study of blood T cell repertoires in COVID-19. Turning to the study itself: Acute and convalescent COVID-19 specimens originated in the United States, Italy and Spain. T cells, B-cell-depleted T cells, or PBMCs provided the cDNA or gDNA that served as material.

Donors of Cohort 3 who recovered were those that had two negative PCRs, clearance, or symptom resolution. The authors' processing: Amplifying reference gene primers gave estimates of nucleated cell counts. TCRdb keeps only in-frame clones here, not all; method: immunoSEQ multiplex PCR. V and J calls and clone size are copied from that table; D and trimming were computed from the DNA. The repertoire includes roughly 200,000 clones, around 89% of them detected once, and less than 1.5% sits in the top ten. This CDR3 is built from 15 residues. V lost 6 bases to trimming and J lost 4 bases; unmatched junction nucleotides: 12. Germline V lookup: CDR1 SQVTM, CDR2 ANQGSEA.

This sequence joins TRBV29-1 and TRBJ1-5; 7 positions agree with TRBD1. This TCR derives from a young man who had recovered from COVID-19. Sequenced input: PBMCs or T cells enriched from blood (not recorded which). Written as DNA, the CDR3 is TGCAGCGTATCTAATACAGGGGATGGAAATCAGCCCCAGCATTTT. It yields the protein CSVSNTGDGNQPQHF.